A single T cell receptor beta chain is shown here with its context. Its cognate antigen is unknown. The entry originates in a study of cytomegalovirus exposure and HLA in healthy donors. Broader study findings: A later analysis linked some 17,000 TCR beta sequences to HLA alleles at 0.05 false discovery rate.

Regarding donors, all were healthy bone marrow donors. CDR1 MNHEY and CDR2 SVGAGI come from the germline V gene. Trimming removed 2 bases at V and 8 bases at J, with 12 bases between. The CDR3 runs to 13 residues. Primers: 60 Vbeta forward and 13 Jbeta reverse. Profiling relied on immunoSEQ multiplex PCR, and the TCRdb table lists in-frame clones only, not all of them. This sample has some 130,000 clones, with around three quarters found just once. The source is an older woman in good health and CMV-seropositive. V and J are TRBV6-5 and TRBJ1-1, with a possible D match to TRBD1 (5 bases). Sequencing input: PBMCs. This CDR3 is CASSYGRGGEAFF. The CDR3 coding sequence is TGTGCCAGCAGTTACGGTAGGGGAGGCGAAGCTTTCTTT.